Listed below are T cell receptor beta chains from one sample, sequenced in a study of cytomegalovirus exposure and HLA in healthy donors. TCRdb's copy holds only in-frame clones and misses some; the assay was immunoSEQ multiplex PCR. The top ten clones hold 4.5% to 5% of a sample with some 120,000 clones, roughly 73% of them seen once. The sample consisted of PBMCs. Source of these receptors: a man aged 60 to 75 in good health and CMV-seropositive. Both conserved end residues are part of each CDR3. D genes are given only for firm matches. Part of the rows lack a size; the others show once, few, many or a class for expanded clones.

j_call: TRBJ1-6; d_call: TRBD1; v_call: TRBV5-6; clone_size: -; cdr3_aa: CASSLVGAGGYNSPLHF; cdr3_nt: TGTGCCAGCAGCTTGGTTGGGGCAGGGGGCTATAATTCACCCCTCCACTTT
j_call: TRBJ1-4; d_call: -; v_call: TRBV2; clone_size: -; cdr3_aa: CASSEADSLRLF; cdr3_nt: TGTGCCAGCAGTGAAGCAGACAGTTTACGTTTGTTT
j_call: TRBJ2-2; d_call: -; v_call: TRBV9; clone_size: -; cdr3_aa: CASTTGYDTGELFF; cdr3_nt: TGTGCCAGCACCACAGGGTACGACACCGGGGAGCTGTTTTTT
j_call: TRBJ1-1; d_call: TRBD1; v_call: TRBV7-9; clone_size: -; cdr3_aa: CASSFTGAGRVDTEAFF; cdr3_nt: TGTGCCAGCAGCTTCACAGGGGCAGGAAGGGTGGACACTGAAGCTTTCTTT
j_call: TRBJ1-3; d_call: TRBD1; v_call: TRBV28; clone_size: once; cdr3_aa: CASSFPRQGAGNTIYF; cdr3_nt: TGTGCCAGCAGTTTCCCCCGACAGGGCGCTGGAAACACCATATATTTT
j_call: TRBJ1-2; d_call: TRBD1; v_call: TRBV4-1; clone_size: -; cdr3_aa: CASSLRTGENYGYTF; cdr3_nt: TGCGCCAGCAGCCTACGGACAGGGGAGAACTATGGCTACACCTTC
j_call: TRBJ2-7; d_call: -; v_call: TRBV27; clone_size: -; cdr3_aa: CASSFGQSYEQYF; cdr3_nt: TGTGCCAGCAGTTTTGGTCAGTCCTACGAGCAGTACTTC
j_call: TRBJ1-1; d_call: -; v_call: TRBV7-3; clone_size: -; cdr3_aa: CASSLERIGEEAFF; cdr3_nt: TGTGCCAGCAGCTTAGAGAGGATTGGGGAGGAAGCTTTCTTT
j_call: TRBJ2-3; d_call: TRBD1; v_call: TRBV6-1; clone_size: once; cdr3_aa: CASSELGRQGTDTQYF; cdr3_nt: TGTGCCAGCAGTGAACTTGGGAGACAGGGGACAGATACGCAGTATTTT
j_call: TRBJ2-3; d_call: -; v_call: TRBV7-2; clone_size: once; cdr3_aa: CASSSSTGDTQYF; cdr3_nt: -
j_call: TRBJ1-2; d_call: -; v_call: TRBV7-3; clone_size: -; cdr3_aa: CASSLSGAGDYGYTF; cdr3_nt: TGTGCCAGCAGCTTATCAGGTGCGGGAGACTATGGCTACACCTTC
j_call: TRBJ1-2; d_call: -; v_call: TRBV9; clone_size: -; cdr3_aa: CASSLYREQTF; cdr3_nt: TGTGCCAGCAGCCTATACAGGGAACAAACCTTC
j_call: TRBJ2-6; d_call: -; v_call: TRBV18; clone_size: few; cdr3_aa: CASSPTGVSGANVLTF; cdr3_nt: TGTGCCAGCTCACCTACGGGGGTGTCTGGGGCCAACGTCCTGACTTTC
j_call: TRBJ1-2; d_call: -; v_call: TRBV5-1; clone_size: once; cdr3_aa: CASSWAQGGRGYTF; cdr3_nt: TGCGCCAGCAGCTGGGCCCAGGGAGGACGTGGCTACACCTTC
j_call: TRBJ2-5; d_call: TRBD1; v_call: TRBV15; clone_size: -; cdr3_aa: CATSRGPGQGAETQYF; cdr3_nt: TGTGCCACCAGCAGAGGGCCAGGACAGGGGGCGGAGACCCAGTACTTC
j_call: TRBJ2-7; d_call: TRBD1; v_call: TRBV29-1; clone_size: -; cdr3_aa: CSVEAGTGGFEQYF; cdr3_nt: TGCAGCGTTGAAGCCGGGACAGGGGGCTTCGAGCAGTACTTC
j_call: TRBJ2-1; d_call: -; v_call: TRBV6-5; clone_size: -; cdr3_aa: CASSEPRDNEQFF; cdr3_nt: TGTGCCAGCAGTGAACCCAGGGACAATGAGCAGTTCTTC
j_call: TRBJ2-7; d_call: -; v_call: TRBV5-8; clone_size: many; cdr3_aa: CASSLVAGQYF; cdr3_nt: TGTGCCAGCAGCTTGGTGGCAGGGCAGTACTTC
j_call: TRBJ2-2; d_call: -; v_call: TRBV5-1; clone_size: -; cdr3_aa: CASSSGGGAMNTGELFF; cdr3_nt: TGCGCCAGCAGCTCCGGGGGAGGCGCGATGAACACCGGGGAGCTGTTTTTT
j_call: TRBJ2-4; d_call: TRBD1; v_call: TRBV11-3; clone_size: -; cdr3_aa: CASSRDSLNIQYF; cdr3_nt: TGTGCCAGCAGTCGGGACAGTTTAAACATTCAGTACTTC
j_call: TRBJ1-6; d_call: TRBD1; v_call: TRBV30; clone_size: once; cdr3_aa: CAWTGQAQSPLHF; cdr3_nt: TGTGCCTGGACGGGACAGGCCCAATCACCCCTCCACTTT
j_call: TRBJ1-1; d_call: -; v_call: TRBV28; clone_size: -; cdr3_aa: CASSSNNAEAFF; cdr3_nt: TGTGCCAGCAGTTCCAACAACGCTGAAGCTTTCTTT
j_call: TRBJ1-5; d_call: -; v_call: TRBV5-8; clone_size: -; cdr3_aa: CASRPRDTGVQPQHF; cdr3_nt: TGTGCCAGCAGACCCCGGGACACCGGCGTTCAGCCCCAGCATTTT
j_call: TRBJ1-6; d_call: -; v_call: TRBV6-5; clone_size: -; cdr3_aa: CASRDSSYNSPLHF; cdr3_nt: TGTGCCAGCAGAGATAGCTCCTATAATTCACCCCTCCACTTT
j_call: TRBJ1-3; d_call: -; v_call: TRBV6-5; clone_size: -; cdr3_aa: CASSYMGQNGNTIYF; cdr3_nt: TGTGCCAGCAGTTACATGGGGCAGAATGGAAACACCATATATTTT
j_call: TRBJ1-1; d_call: -; v_call: TRBV5-1; clone_size: -; cdr3_aa: CASSTGEGRLEAFF; cdr3_nt: TGCGCCAGCAGCACGGGGGAGGGGCGTCTTGAAGCTTTCTTT
j_call: TRBJ2-7; d_call: -; v_call: TRBV19; clone_size: -; cdr3_aa: CASKQGYEQYF; cdr3_nt: TGTGCCAGTAAGCAGGGTTACGAGCAGTACTTC
j_call: TRBJ2-3; d_call: TRBD2; v_call: TRBV9; clone_size: -; cdr3_aa: CASSDGLGLGVDTQYF; cdr3_nt: TGTGCCAGCAGCGACGGACTAGGACTAGGTGTGGATACGCAGTATTTT
j_call: TRBJ1-2; d_call: -; v_call: TRBV28; clone_size: -; cdr3_aa: CASSLARQGYGYTF; cdr3_nt: TGTGCCAGCAGTTTAGCCAGGCAGGGGTATGGCTACACCTTC
j_call: TRBJ1-2; d_call: TRBD1; v_call: TRBV28; clone_size: -; cdr3_aa: CASSLTGELYGYTF; cdr3_nt: TGTGCCAGCAGTTTGACAGGGGAACTTTATGGCTACACCTTC
j_call: TRBJ2-6; d_call: -; v_call: TRBV30; clone_size: -; cdr3_aa: CAWSPRQFSFSGANVLTF; cdr3_nt: TGTGCCTGGAGTCCTCGACAGTTTTCCTTCTCTGGGGCCAACGTCCTGACTTTC
j_call: TRBJ1-2; d_call: -; v_call: TRBV28; clone_size: -; cdr3_aa: CASSLLIASVYGYTF; cdr3_nt: TGTGCCAGCAGTTTATTAATTGCGTCGGTTTATGGCTACACCTTC
j_call: TRBJ2-7; d_call: TRBD1; v_call: TRBV7-3; clone_size: -; cdr3_aa: CASRLRQGDEQYF; cdr3_nt: TGTGCCAGCAGGTTGAGACAGGGCGACGAGCAGTACTTC
j_call: TRBJ2-5; d_call: TRBD2; v_call: TRBV7-7; clone_size: -; cdr3_aa: CASSPGGGGETQYF; cdr3_nt: TGTGCTAGCAGCCCTGGGGGGGGAGGTGAGACCCAGTACTTC
j_call: TRBJ1-1; d_call: -; v_call: TRBV2; clone_size: -; cdr3_aa: CASRERAVSGGAFF; cdr3_nt: TGTGCCAGTCGGGAGCGGGCGGTTAGCGGTGGGGCTTTCTTT
j_call: TRBJ1-1; d_call: -; v_call: TRBV19; clone_size: -; cdr3_aa: CASSPIDRTNTEAFF; cdr3_nt: TGTGCCAGTAGTCCTATAGACAGGACGAACACTGAAGCTTTCTTT
j_call: TRBJ2-5; d_call: TRBD2; v_call: TRBV7-9; clone_size: -; cdr3_aa: CGTSGGQETQYF; cdr3_nt: TGTGGGACTAGCGGGGGACAAGAGACCCAGTACTTC
j_call: TRBJ1-1; d_call: -; v_call: TRBV6-1; clone_size: -; cdr3_aa: CASSDRFRGAAFF; cdr3_nt: TGTGCCAGCAGTGATAGATTTCGGGGGGCAGCTTTCTTT
j_call: TRBJ1-4; d_call: TRBD1; v_call: TRBV7-9; clone_size: few; cdr3_aa: CASSSDRAGGEKLFF; cdr3_nt: TGTGCCAGCAGCTCCGACAGGGCGGGGGGTGAAAAACTGTTTTTT
j_call: TRBJ2-5; d_call: TRBD2; v_call: TRBV5-6; clone_size: few; cdr3_aa: CASSWGVAGPQETQYF; cdr3_nt: TGTGCCAGCAGCTGGGGAGTAGCGGGACCCCAAGAGACCCAGTACTTC
j_call: TRBJ2-3; d_call: TRBD1; v_call: TRBV9; clone_size: -; cdr3_aa: CASSVAPGQGLTQYF; cdr3_nt: TGTGCCAGCAGCGTAGCGCCGGGACAGGGTCTCACGCAGTATTTT
j_call: TRBJ1-2; d_call: -; v_call: TRBV5-1; clone_size: -; cdr3_aa: CASSLGPAWGGGYTF; cdr3_nt: TGCGCCAGCAGCTTAGGACCGGCGTGGGGGGGTGGCTACACCTTC
j_call: TRBJ2-3; d_call: -; v_call: TRBV10-1; clone_size: few; cdr3_aa: CASSESTGLGDTQYF; cdr3_nt: TGCGCCAGCAGTGAGTCAACAGGGTTGGGAGATACGCAGTATTTT
j_call: TRBJ1-2; d_call: TRBD1; v_call: TRBV7-9; clone_size: many; cdr3_aa: CASSPQGGDEGYTF; cdr3_nt: TGTGCCAGCAGCCCCCAGGGGGGCGACGAGGGCTACACCTTC
j_call: TRBJ2-3; d_call: TRBD1; v_call: TRBV29-1; clone_size: once; cdr3_aa: CTYQTGTTDTQYF; cdr3_nt: TGCACCTATCAGACAGGGACAACAGATACGCAGTATTTT
j_call: TRBJ1-1; d_call: -; v_call: TRBV28; clone_size: few; cdr3_aa: CAIGGGTEAFF; cdr3_nt: TGTGCCATAGGTGGAGGTACTGAAGCTTTCTTT
j_call: TRBJ1-3; d_call: -; v_call: TRBV9; clone_size: -; cdr3_aa: CASSGQISGNTIYF; cdr3_nt: TGTGCCAGCAGTGGACAGATCTCTGGAAACACCATATATTTT
j_call: TRBJ2-7; d_call: -; v_call: TRBV14; clone_size: -; cdr3_aa: CASSLEGGELYEQYF; cdr3_nt: TGTGCCAGCAGCCTAGAAGGGGGGGAACTCTACGAGCAGTACTTC
j_call: TRBJ2-1; d_call: -; v_call: TRBV10-3; clone_size: -; cdr3_aa: CAIRPRLESYNEQFF; cdr3_nt: TGTGCCATCAGGCCTCGGTTGGAGTCCTACAATGAGCAGTTCTTC
j_call: TRBJ1-2; d_call: -; v_call: TRBV6-1; clone_size: -; cdr3_aa: CASSEALSAGANYGYTF; cdr3_nt: TGTGCCAGCAGTGAAGCCCTATCCGCGGGAGCTAACTATGGCTACACCTTC
j_call: TRBJ1-1; d_call: -; v_call: TRBV30; clone_size: -; cdr3_aa: CAWSLTGGGKAFF; cdr3_nt: TGTGCCTGGAGTTTGACGGGAGGAGGAAAAGCTTTCTTT
j_call: TRBJ2-5; d_call: -; v_call: TRBV19; clone_size: -; cdr3_aa: CASSPNGGVKQETQYF; cdr3_nt: TGTGCCAGTAGTCCGAACGGAGGGGTAAAGCAAGAGACCCAGTACTTC
j_call: TRBJ2-7; d_call: -; v_call: TRBV6-6; clone_size: -; cdr3_aa: CASSYSERRFEQYF; cdr3_nt: TGTGCCAGCAGTTACTCGGAGCGCCGGTTCGAGCAGTACTTC
j_call: TRBJ2-1; d_call: -; v_call: TRBV5-1; clone_size: -; cdr3_aa: CASSPRDIHNEQFF; cdr3_nt: TGCGCCAGCAGCCCCCGGGACATTCACAATGAGCAGTTCTTC